This T cell receptor (beta chain) derives from a study of glioma-infiltrating T cells. Study-level results: CDR3 overlap between tissue and blood was very small.

The CDR3 runs 12 residues. Germline loops: CDR1 LNHDA, CDR2 SQIVND (reference sequence). V was pared by 5 bases and J by 8 bases, with 10 bases between. TCR alpha and beta CDR3 regions were amplified from RNA using iRepertoire nested multiplex PCR. Via MiXCR, TCRdb re-called the multiplex PCR reads, giving one row per CDR3 protein. Of more than 95,000 distinct CDR3 sequences in the sample, about 30% were seen once. A word on this clonotype: Its antigen is as yet unknown.

This clonotype originated in a human donor with low-grade glioma or glioblastoma, undergoing nonglioma brain surgery, or in good health (not recorded which). The chain has TRBV19 and TRBJ2-1; no firm D call. The sample taken for sequencing was glioma tissue, nonneoplastic brain tissue, or PBMCs (not recorded which). The CDR3 region is CASSPTGYEQFF. For the CDR3, the DNA is TGTGCCAGTAGTCCGACCGGGTATGAGCAGTTCTTC.